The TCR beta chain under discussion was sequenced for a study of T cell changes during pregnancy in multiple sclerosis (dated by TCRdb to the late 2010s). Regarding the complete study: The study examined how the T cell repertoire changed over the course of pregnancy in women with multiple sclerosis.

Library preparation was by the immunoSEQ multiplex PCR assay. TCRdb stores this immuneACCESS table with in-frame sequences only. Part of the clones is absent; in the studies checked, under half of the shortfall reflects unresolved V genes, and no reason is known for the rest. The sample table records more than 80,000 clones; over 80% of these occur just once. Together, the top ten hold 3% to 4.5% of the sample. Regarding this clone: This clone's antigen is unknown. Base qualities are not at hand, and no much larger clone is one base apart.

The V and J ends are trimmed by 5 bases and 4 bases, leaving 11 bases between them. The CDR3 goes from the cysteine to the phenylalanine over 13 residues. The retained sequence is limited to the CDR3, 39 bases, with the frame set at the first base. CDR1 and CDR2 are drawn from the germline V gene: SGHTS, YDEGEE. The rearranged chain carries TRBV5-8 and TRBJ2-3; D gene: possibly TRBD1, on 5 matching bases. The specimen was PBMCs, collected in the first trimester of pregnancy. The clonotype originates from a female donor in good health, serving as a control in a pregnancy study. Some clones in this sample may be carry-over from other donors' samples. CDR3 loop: CASRKGYADTQYF. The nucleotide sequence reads TGTGCCAGCAGGAAGGGGTACGCAGATACGCAGTATTTT.